Listed below are T cell receptor beta chains from one sample, sequenced in a study of T cells expressing NK-cell markers. After re-calling the 5' RACE reads, TCRdb lists one entry per CDR3 protein, DNA absent. Its clone listing holds roughly 350,000 distinct CDR3 sequences. Sequenced material: blood T cells: a sorted CD56 or NKG2C T cell subset, CD4+ or CD8+ T cells, or bulk PBMC T cells (not recorded which). The receptor set was obtained from a man aged 18-75 years in good health. Each CDR3 is given with its conserved first and last residue.

>TRBJ1-5|TRBV5-1
CASSSGTQENQPQHF
>TRBJ2-2|TRBV29-1
CSGTGTSNTGELFF
>TRBJ2-7|TRBV12-3/TRBV12-4
CASSIRLAGSGDEQYF
>TRBJ2-4|TRBV12-5
CASAMTGGNIQYF
>TRBJ2-2|TRBV6-1
CASSEALGYNPGELFF
>TRBJ2-2|TRBV3-1
CASSQETRAWAGELFF
>TRBJ1-2|TRBV12-3/TRBV12-4
CASASWETGYRGYTF
>TRBJ2-7|TRBV20-1
CSAHISGVSSYEQYF
>TRBJ2-1|TRBV11-2
CASSSAGARYNEQFF
>TRBJ2-1|TRBV7-9
CASSLVYPFNEQFF
>TRBJ1-1|TRBV12-3/TRBV12-4
CASSSWGVGLGTEAFF
>TRBJ1-2|TRBV5-1
CASSLASGQGLYTF
>TRBJ2-7|TRBV28
CASTLGGLPYEQYF
>TRBJ2-7|TRBV11-1
CASSHDGLAGGRGEQYF
>TRBJ1-6|TRBV15
CATSSSWEQNSPLHF
>TRBJ2-1|TRBV4-2
CASSHTSGGAIRYEQFF
>TRBJ2-7|TRBV6-5
CASTNFPGLREQYF
>TRBJ1-6|TRBV18
CASSQSSYNSPLHF
>TRBJ2-1|TRBV7-3
CASSLRTSGDNEQFF
>TRBJ1-6|TRBV5-6
CASSLAQVDSPLHF
>TRBJ2-2|TRBV11-2
CASSFPASSNTGELFF
>TRBJ2-7|TRBV3-1
CASSLQGLRQYF
>TRBJ2-2|TRBV5-1
CASSSFPSSGGAGELFF
>TRBJ1-2|TRBV20-1
CSARIQGDYGYTF
>TRBJ1-5|TRBV12-3/TRBV12-4
CASSGWTGFNQPQHF
>TRBJ2-7|TRBV20-1
CSARDDVRYEQYF
>TRBJ1-4|TRBV6-4
CASSDSGEIPEKLFF
>TRBJ2-1|TRBV5-1
CASSENRNEQFF
>TRBJ2-2|TRBV12-3/TRBV12-4
CASSPQLAGTGELFF
>TRBJ1-2|TRBV5-1
CASSSTGVYGYTF
>TRBJ2-3|TRBV20-1
CSATDVAGGPYTQYF
>TRBJ2-3|TRBV2
CASQSGAGGPDTQYF
>TRBJ2-7|TRBV3-1
CASSHYASGGASYEQYF
>TRBJ2-5|TRBV7-9
CASSGNWETQYF
>TRBJ2-1|TRBV2
CASRVRDRGVQFF
>TRBJ2-6|TRBV4-1
CASSLVPTQGDGANVLTF
>TRBJ2-1|TRBV7-2
CASSLRGAWNEQFF
>TRBJ2-5|TRBV7-2
CASTTAGLRQETQYF
>TRBJ2-3|TRBV6-5
CASSYGRGAPLPQYF
>TRBJ1-2|TRBV18
CASSPQDPSLYGYTF
>TRBJ1-2|TRBV5-1
CASSLATSPNYGYTF
>TRBJ2-7|TRBV7-8
CASSLVASGGAIDYEQYF
>TRBJ2-3|TRBV12-2
CASRLDDSGGQGSTDTQYF
>TRBJ2-2|TRBV4-1
CASSYRQPGELFF
>TRBJ1-2|TRBV7-9
CASSSLGGYTF
>TRBJ2-1|TRBV15
CATSRKASKAYNEQFF
>TRBJ2-7|TRBV14
CASSPARRTGSYEQYF
>TRBJ2-1|TRBV11-2
CASSLVTGSEQFF